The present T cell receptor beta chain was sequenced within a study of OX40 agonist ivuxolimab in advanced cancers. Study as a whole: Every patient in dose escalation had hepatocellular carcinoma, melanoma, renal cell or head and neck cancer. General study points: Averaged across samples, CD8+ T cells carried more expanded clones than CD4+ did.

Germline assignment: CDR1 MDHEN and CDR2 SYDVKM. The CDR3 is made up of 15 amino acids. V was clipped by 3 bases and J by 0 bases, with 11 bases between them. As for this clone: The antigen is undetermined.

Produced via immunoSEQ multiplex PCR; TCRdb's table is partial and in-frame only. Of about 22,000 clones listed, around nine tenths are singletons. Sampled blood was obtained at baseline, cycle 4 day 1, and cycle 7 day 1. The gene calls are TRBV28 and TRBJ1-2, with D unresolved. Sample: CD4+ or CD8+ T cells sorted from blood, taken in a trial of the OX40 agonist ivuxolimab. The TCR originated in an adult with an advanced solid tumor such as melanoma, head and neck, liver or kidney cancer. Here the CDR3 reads CASSFADTANYGYTF. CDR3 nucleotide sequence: TGTGCCAGCAGTTTCGCTGACACAGCTAACTATGGCTACACCTTC.